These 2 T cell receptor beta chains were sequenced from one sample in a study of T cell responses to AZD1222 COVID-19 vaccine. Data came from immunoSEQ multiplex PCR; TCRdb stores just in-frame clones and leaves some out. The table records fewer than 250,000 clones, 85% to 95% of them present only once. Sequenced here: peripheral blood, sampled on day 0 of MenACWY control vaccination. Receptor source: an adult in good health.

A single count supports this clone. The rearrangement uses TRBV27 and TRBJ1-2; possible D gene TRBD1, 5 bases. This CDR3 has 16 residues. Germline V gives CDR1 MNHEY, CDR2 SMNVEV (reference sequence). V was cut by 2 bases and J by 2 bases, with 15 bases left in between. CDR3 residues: CASSLGGGARNYGYTF. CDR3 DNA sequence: TGTGCCAGCAGTTTAGGAGGCGGGGCAAGGAACTATGGCTACACCTTC.

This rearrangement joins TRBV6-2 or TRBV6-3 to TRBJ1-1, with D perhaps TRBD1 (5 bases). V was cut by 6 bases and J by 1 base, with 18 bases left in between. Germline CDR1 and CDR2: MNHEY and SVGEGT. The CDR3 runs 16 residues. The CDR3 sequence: CASSPDSTMGNTEAFF. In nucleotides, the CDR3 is TGTGCCAGCAGCCCTGACAGCACGATGGGGAACACTGAAGCTTTCTTT.